These 23 T cell receptor beta chains were sequenced from one sample in a study of CXCR3-negative and CXCR3-positive naive CD8 T cells. cDNA libraries for TRB were generated by 5' RACE incorporating UMI labels. TCRdb reprocessed the 5' RACE reads and keeps a single row for each CDR3 protein, giving no DNA. The sample's table shows about 82,000 distinct CDR3 sequences. Material for sequencing was naive CXCR3- CD8+ T cells from blood. Subset: CD45RO-CCR7+CD27+CD95- naive CD8+ T cells lacking CXCR3 (TNR3-). These receptors all stem from a human donor in good health. Some clones in this sample may be carry-over from other donors' samples.

The CDR3 loop is CASSPPPVSGQFF. V is TRBV28 and J is TRBJ2-1; with no DNA, the TCRdb D assignment of TRBD1 cannot be verified. Germline V gives CDR1 MDHEN, CDR2 SYDVKM. The CDR3 extends over 13 amino acids.

The CDR3 loop is CASSPGTSGTYEQYF. The rearrangement links TRBV4-1 to TRBJ2-7; lacking DNA, the TRBD2 call made by TCRdb goes unchecked. Germline V gene data show CDR1 as MGHRA and CDR2 as YSYEKL. This CDR3 comprises 15 residues.

V gene TRBV12-3 or TRBV12-4 combines with J gene TRBJ2-7. The CDR3 contains 12 residues. The CDR3 loop reads CASSLVGHEQYF.

This chain uses TRBV28 with TRBJ2-3; TCRdb reports TRBD2, a call that lacks DNA to check it against. This CDR3 comprises 19 residues. CDR1 and CDR2 (germline): MDHEN, SYDVKM. The CDR3: CASSFSLPTSGGHTDTQYF.

The V and J genes are TRBV6-4 and TRBJ2-1; TCRdb gives TRBD2 as the D gene, but with no DNA this cannot be confirmed. This CDR3 has 15 amino acids. Looked up from germline, CDR1 is MRHNA and CDR2 is SNTAGT. CDR3 residues: CASSEGAGVHNEQFF.

The chain uses TRBV2 and TRBJ2-2; the TCRdb call, TRBD1, lacks DNA for checking. The CDR3 contains 18 residues. Germline CDR1 and CDR2: SNHLY and FYNNEI. The CDR3 loop reads CASSDATRTGMNTGELFF. Drawing the rest from reference TRBV2 and TRBJ2-2, the complete variable domain is EPEVTQTPSHQVTQMGQEVILRCVPISNHLYFYWYRQILGQKVEFLVSFYNNEISEKSEIFDDQFSVERPDGSNFTLKIRSTKLEDSAMYFCASSDATRTGMNTGELFFGEGSRLTVL.

The gene calls are TRBV27 and TRBJ2-2. Germline lookup yields CDR1 MNHEY and CDR2 SMNVEV (reference sequence). This CDR3 contains 12 residues. The CDR3 sequence: CASSFLAGELFF.

The chain recombines TRBV30 with TRBJ2-1; there is no DNA to check the TCRdb D call of TRBD2. Germline V gene sequence: CDR1 GTSNPN, CDR2 SVGIG (reference sequence). The length of the CDR3 is 13 residues. The CDR3 reads CASTGLADNEQFF.

The chain links TRBV12-3 or TRBV12-4 to TRBJ2-5; with no DNA, the TCRdb D assignment of TRBD1 cannot be verified. This CDR3 region has 13 residues. Here the CDR3 reads CASSSQGWGTQYF.

The V and J genes are TRBV19 and TRBJ1-5. The length of the CDR3 is 13 residues. Looked up from germline, CDR1 is LNHDA and CDR2 is SQIVND (reference sequence). CDR3 protein: CASTAGGLGPQHF.

The chain joins TRBV5-1 to TRBJ2-7; TCRdb outputs TRBD1, but without DNA this stays unchecked. Germline V gene sequence: CDR1 SGHRS, CDR2 YFSETQ. This CDR3 has 17 residues. This chain's CDR3 is CASSMGVLGDRGYEQYF.

The gene calls are TRBV13 and TRBJ2-7; checking the TCRdb D call of TRBD1 is not possible without DNA. The CDR3 runs 16 residues. Germline V CDR1 and CDR2: PRHDT, FYEKMQ (reference sequence). CDR3 amino acids: CASSLVGQGERDEQYF.

This chain joins TRBV15 and TRBJ1-4; checking the TCRdb D call of TRBD1 is not possible without DNA. Per the germline V gene, CDR1 is LNHNV and CDR2 is YYDKDF (reference sequence). The CDR3 loop spans 21 amino acids. This CDR3 is CATSRDWHRDSGVATNEKLFF.

This chain's CDR3 is CSARGGLAPNEQFF. The J gene is TRBJ2-1, the V gene TRBV29-1; TCRdb returns TRBD1, unconfirmable since there is no DNA. Germline V gene lookup returns CDR1 SQVTM and CDR2 ANQGSEA. The CDR3 has 14 amino acids.

This rearrangement joins TRBV6-2 or TRBV6-3 to TRBJ2-1; no DNA is available, so the TRBD1 call from TCRdb remains unchecked. Germline assignment: CDR1 MNHEY and CDR2 SVGEGT. This CDR3 has 14 residues. CDR3 region: CASSYGGTGNEQFF.

The chain employs TRBV6-2 or TRBV6-3 and TRBJ1-1. The CDR3 spans 11 residues. Germline CDR1 MNHEY, CDR2 SVGEGT. This chain's CDR3 is CASIIGLEAFF.

J is TRBJ1-1 and V is TRBV20-1; lacking DNA, the TRBD1 call made by TCRdb goes unchecked. Germline V gene lookup returns CDR1 DFQATT and CDR2 SNEGSKA (reference sequence). The CDR3 is 15 residues long. CDR3 region: CSARASGAVNTEAFF.

The V gene is TRBV10-3, the J gene TRBJ1-5; there is no DNA to check the TCRdb D call of TRBD1. CDR3 size: 14 residues. The germline V gene has CDR1 ENHRY and CDR2 SYGVKD. Here the CDR3 reads CATWTGDSNQPQHF.

This rearrangement joins TRBV4-2 to TRBJ2-1; TCRdb returns TRBD1, unconfirmable since there is no DNA. The CDR3 has 17 residues. The germline V gene has CDR1 LGHNA and CDR2 YNFKEQ. The CDR3 sequence is CASSRLIRGPSYNEQFF.

The chain recombines TRBV5-1 with TRBJ2-3. Germline V gene data show CDR1 as SGHRS and CDR2 as YFSETQ. There are 13 residues in the CDR3. The CDR3: CASSFGQGDTQYF.

This chain joins TRBV3-1 and TRBJ2-4; TCRdb names TRBD2, which stays unverified in the absence of DNA. CDR3 size: 16 residues. Germline values: CDR1 LGHDT, CDR2 YNNKEL (reference sequence). The CDR3 protein is CASSGGTSGAKNIQYF.

The chain links TRBV7-2 to TRBJ2-7; TCRdb indicates TRBD1, and absent DNA this call remains unverified. Germline V CDR1 and CDR2: SGHTA, FQGNSA. The length of the CDR3 is 14 residues. CDR3 in amino acids: CASSLEGGHYEQYF.

This chain connects TRBV5-6 to TRBJ2-7; TCRdb names TRBD1, which stays unverified in the absence of DNA. CDR1 SGHDT and CDR2 YYEEEE come from the germline V gene. The CDR3 length is 13 residues. The CDR3 region is CASSTGQPIEQYF.